The 30 T cell receptor beta chains listed next were all sequenced from one sample in a study of blood T cell repertoires in COVID-19 (dated by TCRdb to 2019 to 2021). To prepare the library, the immunoSEQ multiplex PCR assay was applied. TCRdb holds this immuneACCESS table with in-frame rearrangements only. Some clones are missing; in checked studies, unresolved V genes explain under half, and the rest has no known cause. Recorded for this sample are around 290,000 clones; around 90% of them occurred a single time. The ten largest clones add up to 1.5% to 2% of the sample. The sequenced sample was PBMCs or T cells enriched from blood (not recorded which). These receptors all stem from a middle-aged woman who had recovered from COVID-19.

Written as DNA, the CDR3 is TGTGCCAGCAGCCAAGGACAGGGTCTCTCTGGAAACACCATATATTTT. Translating gives CASSQGQGLSGNTIYF. The rearrangement uses TRBV4-2 and TRBJ1-3; the match to TRBD1 covers 7 bases. The CDR3 runs 16 residues. Per germline, CDR1 LGHNA and CDR2 YNFKEQ. With 1 base clipped from V and 0 bases from J, the junction kept 3 bases outside the gene matches.

CDR3 protein: CASSYRGFRTDTQYF. The CDR3 nucleotides read TGTGCCAGCAGCTATCGCGGGTTTCGCACAGATACGCAGTATTTT. The chain employs TRBV7-3 and TRBJ2-3; D is possibly TRBD2 (5 bases). The germline gives CDR1 SGHTA, CDR2 FQGTGA. V was pared by 4 bases and J by 1 base, with 12 bases between. This CDR3 is 15 amino acids long.

The chain employs TRBV6-5 and TRBJ2-3; D may be TRBD2 (5 bases). This CDR3 is built from 16 residues. Trimming removed 2 bases from V and 2 bases from J, with 14 bases in between. The V gene's germline CDR1 is MNHEY and CDR2 SVGAGI. This chain's CDR3 is CASSYNPASLTDTQYF. The CDR3, as DNA: TGTGCCAGCAGTTACAATCCCGCTAGCCTCACAGATACGCAGTATTTT.

The V gene is TRBV18, the J gene TRBJ1-2; TRBD1 matches 9 bases. The CDR3 spans 18 residues. Looked up from germline, CDR1 is KGHSH and CDR2 is LQKENI. The ends lost 3 bases at V and 2 bases at J; junction bases unmatched: 13. CDR3 DNA sequence: TGTGCCAGCTCACCTAAACGAAAGAGGACAGGGGAGAACTATGGCTACACCTTC. Translated, it gives CASSPKRKRTGENYGYTF.

This chain uses TRBV7-9 with TRBJ1-3, with D unresolved. CDR1 SEHNR and CDR2 FQNEAQ come from the germline V gene (reference sequence). The V end was cut by 1 base, the J end by 10 bases, with 8 bases between. The CDR3 loop spans 12 amino acids. CDR3 DNA: TGTGCCAGCAGCTTAGGTGAAGCGACCATATATTTT. It yields the protein CASSLGEATIYF.

The chain uses TRBV5-1 and TRBJ1-1, with D maybe TRBD1 (5 bases). From germline, CDR1 is SGHRS and CDR2 YFSETQ. Trimming shortened V by 0 bases and J by 5 bases, and 8 bases separated the two germline ends. The CDR3 is 13 residues long. This CDR3 reads CASSLGPGTEAFF. The CDR3 DNA follows: TGCGCCAGCAGCTTGGGCCCAGGGACTGAAGCTTTCTTT.

This CDR3 is CSVGWGPYNEQFF. DNA for the CDR3: TGCAGCGTTGGTTGGGGGCCCTACAATGAGCAGTTCTTC. V gene TRBV29-1 combines with J gene TRBJ2-1, with D possibly being TRBD1 (6 bases). Trimming removed 4 bases at V and 2 bases at J, with 9 bases between. CDR1 SQVTM and CDR2 ANQGSEA come from the germline V gene. The CDR3 has 13 residues.

This chain links TRBV5-1 with TRBJ2-4; 8 bases match TRBD1. The length of the CDR3 is 17 residues. Germline values: CDR1 SGHRS, CDR2 YFSETQ. V lost 0 bases and J lost 3; bases outside the gene matches: 8. The CDR3 nucleotides read TGCGCCAGCAGCTTGGGACAGGGGACCCTGGTCAAAAACATTCAGTACTTC. Translating it yields CASSLGQGTLVKNIQYF.

A remark on this clone: The sample has other DNA sequences that encode this CDR3 too. The gene calls are TRBV30 and TRBJ2-3; 8 bases agree with TRBD1. Germline V lookup: CDR1 GTSNPN, CDR2 SVGIG (reference sequence). The CDR3 consists of 13 residues. The trim removed 6 bases at V and 1 base at J, leaving 3 bases unmatched. CDR3 sequence reads: CACDRGRTDTQYF. The CDR3 nucleotides read TGTGCCTGTGACAGGGGTCGCACAGATACGCAGTATTTT.

The chain uses TRBV5-6 and TRBJ2-3, with D possibly matching TRBD2 (5 bases). The CDR3 totals 15 residues. V lost 0 bases to trimming and J lost 1 base, with 9 bases between them. CDR1 SGHDT and CDR2 YYEEEE come from the germline V gene. CDR3 coding DNA: TGTGCCAGCAGCTTGGGCGCGGGCCGCACAGATACGCAGTATTTT. It codes for CASSLGAGRTDTQYF.

The chain uses TRBV11-2 and TRBJ1-2; 9 bases match TRBD1. There are 15 residues in the CDR3. With V trimmed by 1 base and J by 4 bases, 4 bases remained unmatched. Germline V gives CDR1 SGHAT, CDR2 FQNNGV. The CDR3 is CASSLVRQGVYGYTF. Written as DNA, the CDR3 is TGTGCCAGCAGCTTAGTCCGACAGGGGGTCTATGGCTACACCTTC.

J is TRBJ2-1 and V is TRBV7-9, with 9 bases that match TRBD2. The V gene's germline CDR1 is SEHNR and CDR2 FQNEAQ (reference sequence). Trimming cost V 7 bases and J 5 bases; bases outside gene matches: 6. The CDR3 runs 14 residues. The CDR3 spells CASILAGLDNEQFF. CDR3 coding DNA: TGTGCCAGCATACTAGCGGGCCTCGACAATGAGCAGTTCTTC. Looking up the rest from reference TRBV7-9 and TRBJ2-1 gives the full variable domain: DTGVSQNPRHKITKRGQNVTFRCDPISEHNRLYWYRQTLGQGPEFLTYFQNEAQLEKSRLLSDRFSAERPKGSFSTLEIQRTEQGDSAMYLCASILAGLDNEQFFGPGTRLTVL.

The count of this clone is one. The J gene is TRBJ2-1, the V gene TRBV4-2; 12 bases line up with TRBD2. The V and J ends lost 1 base and 12 bases, in that order; junction bases with no gene match: 7. The CDR3 totals 15 residues. Germline-derived CDR1 and CDR2 are LGHNA and YNFKEQ. This chain's CDR3 is CASSQVASGGGRQFF. The CDR3 DNA reads as TGTGCCAGCAGCCAAGTGGCTAGCGGGGGGGGGAGGCAGTTCTTC.

This chain links TRBV5-4 with TRBJ1-2, with TRBD1 matching 7 bases. Germline loops: CDR1 SGHNT, CDR2 YYREEE (reference sequence). V trimming: 4 bases; J trimming: 6 bases; junction bases outside the gene matches: 15. CDR3 length: 16 residues. The CDR3 nucleotides are TGTGCCAGCAGCAGCAATCCGGGACAGCCCTTGGATGGCTACACCTTC. This gives the protein CASSSNPGQPLDGYTF.

V and J are TRBV6-1 and TRBJ1-2, with 8 bases aligning to TRBD1. There are 15 residues in the CDR3. The J segment lost 3 bases and the V segment lost 2 bases, leaving 5 bases of the junction unmatched. Germline CDR1 is MNHNS and CDR2 is SASEGT. The CDR3: CASSESGQGYYGYTF. The CDR3, as DNA: TGTGCCAGCAGTGAATCTGGACAGGGATACTATGGCTACACCTTC.

The CDR3 DNA reads as TGTGCCACCAGCAGAGATCCGACTAGCGGGATGGGGACCCAGTACTTC. Translating it yields CATSRDPTSGMGTQYF. V usage is TRBV15 and J usage is TRBJ2-5; TRBD2 aligns across 11 bases. The V and J ends lost 0 bases and 7 bases, in that order; junction bases with no gene match: 7. Germline values: CDR1 LNHNV, CDR2 YYDKDF (reference sequence). This CDR3 is built from 16 residues.

The rearrangement links TRBV19 to TRBJ2-3; TRBD1 is a possible D gene (5 bases). This CDR3 has 15 residues. Trimming removed 7 bases at V and 3 bases at J, with 17 bases between. The V gene's germline CDR1 is LNHDA and CDR2 SQIVND (reference sequence). This CDR3 reads CASNYYGQGTDTQYF. Written as DNA, the CDR3 is TGTGCCAGTAACTACTACGGGCAGGGAACAGATACGCAGTATTTT.

In its sample, this clone was seen once. CDR3 bases: TGTGCCAGCAGCTTGTACGACAGGGAAACAACCATATATTTT. Amino acids: CASSLYDRETTIYF. The rearrangement links TRBV5-8 to TRBJ1-3, with TRBD1 matching 7 bases. J gave up 10 bases and V 1 base, and 8 bases lay outside the gene matches. This CDR3 is 14 amino acids long. Germline-derived CDR1 and CDR2 are SGHTS and YDEGEE. The full variable domain, with the rest looked up from reference TRBV5-8 and TRBJ1-3, is EAGVTQSPTHLIKTRGQQATLRCSPISGHTSVYWYQQALGLGLQFLLWYDEGEERNRGNFPPRFSGRQFPNYSSELNVNALELEDSALYLCASSLYDRETTIYFGEGSWLTVV.

J is TRBJ2-5 and V is TRBV5-1; 7 bases are a match to TRBD2. The CDR3 is 12 residues long. Germline CDR1 and CDR2: SGHRS and YFSETQ. The V segment lost 10 bases and the J segment 5 bases; nucleotides outside the gene matches: 8. In DNA form, the CDR3 reads TGCGCCTCGAGCGGGGTGTTGGAGACCCAGTACTTC. Translating it yields CASSGVLETQYF.

The chain has TRBV3-1 (or the pseudogene TRBV3-2) and TRBJ1-4; 7 bases match TRBD1. From germline, CDR1 is LGHDT and CDR2 YNNKEL (reference sequence). This CDR3 has 15 amino acids. The ends lost 5 bases at V and 2 bases at J; junction bases unmatched: 5. Here the CDR3 reads CASSYNRGTNEKLFF. DNA of the CDR3: TGTGCCAGCAGCTATAACAGGGGTACTAATGAAAAACTGTTTTTT.

This chain uses TRBV10-2 with TRBJ1-5; a weak D match, TRBD1 (5 bases). Deletions cut 5 bases from V and 1 base from J, with 9 bases between. Germline assignment: CDR1 WSHSY and CDR2 SAAADI. CDR3 size: 14 residues. The CDR3 bases are TGCGCCAGCAGTTATGACAGAAGCAATCAGCCCCAGCATTTT. Translation: CASSYDRSNQPQHF.

The genes are TRBV12-5 and TRBJ2-1, with TRBD2 matching 12 bases. Trimming at V came to 5 bases and at J to 0 bases, leaving 14 bases not matched to a gene. The CDR3 spans 20 residues. In germline, CDR1 is LGHNT, CDR2 FRNRAP. CDR3 DNA: TGTGCTAGTGGTGCCCATCTAGCGGGGGGGCCACTGCGCTCCTACAATGAGCAGTTCTTC. It translates to CASGAHLAGGPLRSYNEQFF.

This chain links TRBV19 with TRBJ1-5; TRBD1 is a possible D gene (6 bases). This CDR3 is 15 amino acids long. V lost 8 bases to trimming and J lost 4 bases, with 18 bases between them. Germline V gene data show CDR1 as LNHDA and CDR2 as SQIVND (reference sequence). CDR3 sequence (DNA): TGTGCCAGTGCAGTCAGGAGGACAGCAAATCAGCCCCAGCATTTT. This encodes CASAVRRTANQPQHF.

This sequence joins TRBV5-1 and TRBJ1-6; D perhaps matches TRBD1 (5 bases). The CDR3 consists of 16 residues. Germline assignment: CDR1 SGHRS and CDR2 YFSETQ. Trimming shortened V by 4 bases and J by 6 bases, and 17 bases separated the two germline ends. CDR3 in DNA: TGCGCCAGCAGCCTTTGGCAGGGATCTAGTAATTCACCCCTCCACTTT. It is translated as CASSLWQGSSNSPLHF.

The CDR3 coding sequence is TGTGCCAGCAGCACAGGGACCGGAAACACCATATATTTT. The encoded protein is CASSTGTGNTIYF. This sequence joins TRBV16 and TRBJ1-3, with TRBD1 as a possible D gene (6 bases). Per the germline V gene, CDR1 is KGHSY and CDR2 is FQNENV. The ends were cut back, 5 bases at V and 4 bases at J, with 9 bases in the middle. The CDR3 spans 13 residues.

This sequence joins TRBV27 and TRBJ2-7; 10 bases align to TRBD1. The CDR3 length is 15 residues. CDR1 and CDR2 from the germline V gene are MNHEY and SMNVEV (reference sequence). Losses at the gene ends were 5 bases for V and 6 bases for J; bases not matched to a gene: 10. The CDR3 spells CASSGIGTGEGEQYF. The CDR3 DNA reads TGTGCCAGCAGTGGTATCGGGACAGGGGAGGGCGAGCAGTACTTC.

V and J are TRBV15 and TRBJ2-1, with TRBD1 as a possible D gene (8 bases). The V and J ends lost 4 bases and 8 bases respectively, with 15 bases between them. Germline assignment: CDR1 LNHNV and CDR2 YYDKDF (reference sequence). The CDR3 totals 14 residues. CDR3 region: CATSTRTGRDEQFF. CDR3 sequence (DNA): TGTGCCACCAGCACCCGGACAGGGAGGGATGAGCAGTTCTTC.

The chain joins TRBV6-5 to TRBJ2-1; D call uncertain. This CDR3 has 15 amino acids. Trimming removed 4 bases from V and 2 bases from J, with 12 bases in between. The germline gives CDR1 MNHEY, CDR2 SVGAGI. The CDR3 spells CASSFVRKPYNEQFF. In nucleotides, the CDR3 is TGTGCCAGCAGTTTTGTGCGGAAACCCTACAATGAGCAGTTCTTC.

The V call is TRBV7-8, the J call TRBJ1-6, with no clear D. Trimming left V 8 bases short and J 8 bases short, with 19 bases between. Germline V gene data show CDR1 as SGHVS and CDR2 as FQNEAQ. This CDR3 spans 15 amino acids. For the CDR3, the DNA is TGTGCCAGCCTACAGACCGGGTCCGGGGATTCACCCCTCCACTTT. Its translation is CASLQTGSGDSPLHF.

The chain combines TRBV19 with TRBJ2-2; D is undetermined. Germline CDR1 and CDR2: LNHDA and SQIVND (reference sequence). This CDR3 is 14 amino acids long. The germline V and J ends were trimmed by 6 bases and 2 bases, with 10 bases remaining between them. The CDR3 loop reads CASSPSLNTGELFF. The CDR3 DNA is TGTGCCAGTAGCCCTTCCCTCAACACCGGGGAGCTGTTTTTT.